A single sample gave rise to the 19 T cell receptor beta chains below, sequenced in a study of T cell repertoires in cytomegalovirus infection. Their target antigens are unknown. Each CDR3 protein is one row after TCRdb ran MiXCR on the reads. The sample includes 300,000 to 400,000 distinct CDR3 sequences, almost 30% of them seen just once. This material consisted of cultured PBMCs, taken from culture after CMV antigen stimulation. The receptors come from a human donor in good health (CMV status not recorded). Some clones in this sample may be carry-over from other donors' samples.

J is TRBJ2-6 and V is TRBV5-4; the D gene is possibly TRBD2 (5 bases). CDR3 length: 14 amino acids. In germline, CDR1 is SGHNT, CDR2 YYREEE (reference sequence). The V and J ends lost 6 bases and 4 bases respectively, with 11 bases between them. CDR3 DNA: TGTGCCAGCATTGAAAGAGGGGGGGCCAACGTCCTGACTTTC. This encodes CASIERGGANVLTF.

This clonotype occurred a few times. The CDR3 region is CASSLAGLQETQYF. The CDR3 DNA is TGTGCCAGCAGTTTAGCGGGACTCCAAGAGACCCAGTACTTC. The V call is TRBV28, the J call TRBJ2-5; tentatively, D is TRBD2 (6 bases). The CDR3 length is 14 residues. Germline-derived CDR1 and CDR2 are MDHEN and SYDVKM. V dropped 2 bases and J dropped 1 base, with 8 bases sitting between them. The full variable domain, in which reference TRBV28 and TRBJ2-5 provide the parts outside the CDR3, is DVKVTQSSRYLVKRTGEKVFLECVQDMDHENMFWYRQDPGLGLRLIYFSYDVKMKEKGDIPEGYSVSREKKERFSLILESASTNQTSMYLCASSLAGLQETQYFGPGTRLLVL.

This clonotype was seen a handful of times. CDR3 residues: CASSLDERDRWANEQFF. CDR3 nucleotide sequence: TGTGCCAGCAGCTTAGATGAACGGGATCGATGGGCCAATGAGCAGTTCTTC. The V gene is TRBV11-2, the J gene TRBJ2-1; the D gene is possibly TRBD2 (5 bases). CDR3 length: 17 amino acids. CDR1 is SGHAT, CDR2 FQNNGV, per germline. Trimming removed 0 bases at V and 6 bases at J, with 18 bases between.

The chain couples TRBV5-3 to TRBJ1-2; D is unclear. TRBV5-3 is an open reading frame whose function is uncertain. V was cut by 8 bases and J by 6 bases, with 14 bases left in between. The CDR3 is 12 residues long. The CDR3 region has the DNA TGTGCCAGCAGTTGGGAGTCGGATGGCTACACCTTC. Residues: CASSWESDGYTF.

The rearrangement joins TRBV7-8 to TRBJ1-5, with 12 bases fitting TRBD1. From germline, CDR1 is SGHVS and CDR2 FQNEAQ. The CDR3 has 14 amino acids. Losses at the gene ends were 5 bases for V and 6 bases for J; bases not matched to a gene: 2. CDR3 DNA sequence: TGTGCCAGCAGCGGGACAGGGGGCGTTCAGCCCCAGCATTTT. Protein: CASSGTGGVQPQHF. Full variable domain (outside the CDR3, taken from reference TRBV7-8 and TRBJ1-5): GAGVSQSPRYKVAKRGQDVALRCDPISGHVSLFWYQQALGQGPEFLTYFQNEAQLDKSGLPSDRFFAERPEGSVSTLKIQRTQQEDSAVYLCASSGTGGVQPQHFGDGTRLSIL.

This clonotype appeared a few times. The chain carries TRBV6-8 and TRBJ1-6, with TRBD1 identical over 7 bases. Per the germline V gene, CDR1 is MNHGY and CDR2 is SAAAGT. V was pared by 8 bases and J by 5 bases, with 6 bases of the junction left unmatched. The CDR3 is 14 residues long. In DNA, the CDR3 is TGTGCCAGCCACAGGGGTTTTGATAATTCACCCCTCCACTTT. Its protein is CASHRGFDNSPLHF.

In this sample, this clonotype turned up many times. CDR3 sequence reads: CASSGGKMGLQPQHF. The CDR3 DNA follows: TGTGCCAGCAGTGGGGGAAAGATGGGGCTTCAGCCCCAGCATTTT. V gene TRBV28 combines with J gene TRBJ1-5; possibly TRBD1 for D (5 bases). The CDR3 length is 15 residues. Deletions cut 5 bases from V and 6 bases from J, with 17 bases between. CDR1 is MDHEN and CDR2 is SYDVKM in the germline V gene.

This clonotype was detected a few times. CDR3 region: CASSRPGGEKLFF. The DNA of the CDR3 is TGTGCCAGCAGCCGCCCGGGGGGTGAAAAACTGTTTTTT. The V and J genes are TRBV7-9 and TRBJ1-4, with TRBD1 as a possible D gene (5 bases). Trimming pared 5 bases from V and 7 bases from J, leaving 11 bases between. Germline CDR1 and CDR2: SEHNR and FQNEAQ (reference sequence). This CDR3 has 13 amino acids.

This clonotype was found a few times. The chain uses TRBV7-8 and TRBJ1-5; unclear D gene. The germline gives CDR1 SGHVS, CDR2 FQNEAQ. The CDR3 contains 14 residues. Trimming stripped 5 bases from V and 4 bases from J, with 12 bases between. The CDR3 nucleotides read TGTGCCAGCAGCAGAGCGCGCGGTAATCAGCCCCAGCATTTT. Its translation is CASSRARGNQPQHF.

The chain combines TRBV29-1 with TRBJ1-2; 8 bases are shared with TRBD1. Looked up from germline, CDR1 is SQVTM and CDR2 is ANQGSEA. The trim removed 6 bases at V and 3 bases at J, leaving 12 bases unmatched. This CDR3 contains 15 residues. The CDR3 DNA is TGCAGCGTCCCGACAGGGGCCGGGATCTACTATGGCTACACCTTC. Translating gives CSVPTGAGIYYGYTF.

The rearrangement joins TRBV6-1 to TRBJ2-3, with D possibly matching TRBD2 (5 bases). V lost 0 bases, J lost 6 bases, and 10 bases lay in between. In germline, CDR1 is MNHNS, CDR2 SASEGT. The CDR3 length is 14 residues. This CDR3 is CASSEAGVADTQYF. The DNA of the CDR3 is TGTGCCAGCAGTGAAGCGGGAGTGGCTGATACGCAGTATTTT.

The J gene is TRBJ2-5, the V gene TRBV4-1; D remains unclear. This CDR3 has 13 residues. The germline gives CDR1 MGHRA, CDR2 YSYEKL. V lost 4 bases to trimming and J lost 0 bases, with 6 bases between them. The CDR3 DNA reads as TGCGCCAGCAGCCCCGGACACCAAGAGACCCAGTACTTC. Its translation is CASSPGHQETQYF.

This clonotype was seen only a few times. The rearrangement links TRBV7-3 to TRBJ2-2; tentatively, D is TRBD1 or TRBD2 (6 bases each). The V gene's germline CDR1 is SGHTA and CDR2 FQGTGA. This CDR3 region has 18 residues. Trimming removed 2 bases from V and 0 bases from J, with 16 bases in between. The CDR3 nucleotides read TGTGCCAGCAGCTTATATGGGGGGCCGTTGTCGAACACCGGGGAGCTGTTTTTT. Amino acids: CASSLYGGPLSNTGELFF. Full variable domain (missing parts from reference TRBV7-3 and TRBJ2-2): GAGVSQTPSNKVTEKGKYVELRCDPISGHTALYWYRQSLGQGPEFLIYFQGTGAADDSGLPNDRFFAVRPEGSVSTLKIQRTERGDSAVYLCASSLYGGPLSNTGELFFGEGSRLTVL.

This clonotype was picked up many times. The rearrangement links TRBV7-9 to TRBJ1-2; D is unresolved. Trimming pared 4 bases from V and 10 bases from J, leaving 10 bases between. The CDR3 is 11 amino acids. Germline V gives CDR1 SEHNR, CDR2 FQNEAQ (reference sequence). The CDR3 DNA sequence: TGTGCCAGCAGCTCAATGCATGACTACACCTTC. Its protein product is CASSSMHDYTF.

This clonotype was seen a few times. The rearrangement joins TRBV12-3 or TRBV12-4 to TRBJ1-2, with D possibly being TRBD1 (5 bases). This CDR3 contains 16 residues. V was shortened by 4 bases and J by 4 bases, with 19 bases between the two germline ends. The CDR3 reads CASSSHNPDGGYGYTF. As DNA, the CDR3 is TGTGCCAGCAGTTCGCACAACCCCGACGGGGGCTATGGCTACACCTTC.

This clonotype has only a few counts. J is TRBJ1-2 and V is TRBV18; TRBD1 might be the D (5 bases). Germline V CDR1 and CDR2: KGHSH, LQKENI. Trimming took 3 bases from V and 8 from J, leaving 19 bases between them. The CDR3 sequence is 15 residues long. CDR3 DNA: TGTGCCAGCTCACCCGGGACGGGGGGAAGTGTCGGCTACACCTTC. Translation gives CASSPGTGGSVGYTF.

A few counts support this clonotype. J is TRBJ2-1 and V is TRBV5-1, with 9 bases matching TRBD2. The CDR3 has 15 amino acids. Germline CDR1 is SGHRS and CDR2 is YFSETQ. Trimming at V came to 4 bases and at J to 5 bases, leaving 7 bases not matched to a gene. CDR3 bases: TGCGCCAGCAGCCCCTCTAGCGGGGCTGACAATGAGCAGTTCTTC. Translating gives CASSPSSGADNEQFF.

The chain is built from TRBV11-2 and TRBJ1-5; D might be TRBD1 (5 bases). The V end lost 1 base, the J end lost 6 bases, and 19 bases lay between the germline ends. The CDR3 spans 17 residues. Germline CDR1 is SGHAT and CDR2 is FQNNGV. The DNA of the CDR3 is TGTGCCAGCAGCTTAGGGGGCTCCGCGCGGGTTTCTCAGCCCCAGCATTTT. Its protein product is CASSLGGSARVSQPQHF.

J is TRBJ1-2 and V is TRBV6-1; D possibly corresponds to TRBD1 (5 bases). The CDR3 consists of 15 residues. Per germline, CDR1 MNHNS and CDR2 SASEGT. The V end was cut by 5 bases, the J end by 1 base, with 14 bases between. The DNA of the CDR3 is TGTGCCAGCAGTATAAGACAGAATCTTAACTATGGCTACACCTTC. This codes for CASSIRQNLNYGYTF.